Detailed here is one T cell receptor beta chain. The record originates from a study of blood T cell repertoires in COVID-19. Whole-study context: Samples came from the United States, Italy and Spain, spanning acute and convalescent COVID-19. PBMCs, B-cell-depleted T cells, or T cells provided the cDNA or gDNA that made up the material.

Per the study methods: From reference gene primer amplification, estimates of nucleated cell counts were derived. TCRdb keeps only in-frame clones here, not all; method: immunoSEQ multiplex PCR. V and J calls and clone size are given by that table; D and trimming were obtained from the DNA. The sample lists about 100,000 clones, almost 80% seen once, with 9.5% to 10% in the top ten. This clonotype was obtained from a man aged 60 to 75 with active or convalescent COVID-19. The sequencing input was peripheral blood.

The CDR3 bases are TGTGCCAGCAGCCAACAGGATAATCAGCCCCAGCATTTT. Its protein is CASSQQDNQPQHF. This chain uses TRBV4-2 with TRBJ1-5; unclear D gene. Germline CDR1 and CDR2: LGHNA and YNFKEQ. The CDR3 is made up of 13 amino acids. Trimming removed 2 bases from V and 4 bases from J, with 6 bases in between.